The T cell receptor beta chain described here comes from a study of T cells after yellow fever vaccination. On the study more broadly: Where fractions had low cell numbers, libraries were prepared from them with the SMART-Seq v4 Ultra Low Input RNA kit. Study-level findings and limits: Abundant clonotypes from the bulk population could have been carried over as contaminants into FACS-sorted repertoires. Reappearing after the booster were most of the clones from primary vaccination (approximately 96% CD4, approximately 89% CD8).

With respect to this clonotype: Its antigen is unidentified.

V was trimmed by 3 bases and J by 3 bases, leaving 12 bases between them. The CDR3 runs 14 residues. Germline V gene sequence: CDR1 MDHEN, CDR2 SYDVKM. A single record per CDR3 protein comes from TCRdb applying MiXCR to the 5' RACE reads. Counted here are 150,000 to 200,000 distinct CDR3 sequences, 11% occurring once; the ten biggest clones make up just over 35%. The sequence came from a man between 18 and 35 years old who received the YFV17D yellow fever vaccine. The chain joins TRBV28 to TRBJ2-7; D is unresolved. Sequencing was performed on CD8+ T cells sorted from PBMCs, taken 15 days after the yellow fever booster vaccination. The CDR3 protein is CASSFGSPLYEQYV. CDR3 sequence (DNA): TGTGCCAGCAGTTTTGGTAGCCCCCTCTACGAGCAGTACGTC.